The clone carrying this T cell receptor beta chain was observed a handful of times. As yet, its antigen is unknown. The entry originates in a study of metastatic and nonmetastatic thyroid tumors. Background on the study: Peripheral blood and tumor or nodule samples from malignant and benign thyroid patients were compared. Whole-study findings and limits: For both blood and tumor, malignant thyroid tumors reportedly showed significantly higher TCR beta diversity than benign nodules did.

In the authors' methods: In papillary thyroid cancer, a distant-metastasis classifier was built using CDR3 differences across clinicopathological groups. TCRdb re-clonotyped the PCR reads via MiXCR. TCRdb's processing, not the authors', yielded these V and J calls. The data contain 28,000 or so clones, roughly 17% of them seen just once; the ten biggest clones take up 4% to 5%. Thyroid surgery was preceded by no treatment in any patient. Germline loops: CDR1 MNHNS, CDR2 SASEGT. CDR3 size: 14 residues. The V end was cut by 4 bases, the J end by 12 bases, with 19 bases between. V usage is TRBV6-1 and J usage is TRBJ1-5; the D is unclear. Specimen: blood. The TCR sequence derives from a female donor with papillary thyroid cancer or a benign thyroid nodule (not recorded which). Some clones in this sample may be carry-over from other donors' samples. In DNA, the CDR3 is TGTGCCAGCAGTGGGCTCGGTGTGAATCAGAACCAGCATTTT. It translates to CASSGLGVNQNQHF.